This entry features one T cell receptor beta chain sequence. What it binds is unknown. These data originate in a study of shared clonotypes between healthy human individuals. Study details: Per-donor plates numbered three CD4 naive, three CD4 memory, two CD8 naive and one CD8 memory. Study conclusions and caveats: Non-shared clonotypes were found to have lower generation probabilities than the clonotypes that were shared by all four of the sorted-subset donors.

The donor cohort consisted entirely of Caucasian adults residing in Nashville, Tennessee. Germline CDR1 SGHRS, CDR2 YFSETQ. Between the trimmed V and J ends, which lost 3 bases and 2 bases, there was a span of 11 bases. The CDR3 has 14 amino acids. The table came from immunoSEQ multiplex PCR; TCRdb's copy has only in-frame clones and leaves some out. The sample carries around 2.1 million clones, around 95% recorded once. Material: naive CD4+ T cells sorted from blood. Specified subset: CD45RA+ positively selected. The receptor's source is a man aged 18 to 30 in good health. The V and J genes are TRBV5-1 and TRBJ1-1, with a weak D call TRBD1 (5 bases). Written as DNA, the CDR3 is TGCGCCAGCAGCTCGGGACGAACAAACACTGAAGCTTTCTTT. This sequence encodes CASSSGRTNTEAFF.